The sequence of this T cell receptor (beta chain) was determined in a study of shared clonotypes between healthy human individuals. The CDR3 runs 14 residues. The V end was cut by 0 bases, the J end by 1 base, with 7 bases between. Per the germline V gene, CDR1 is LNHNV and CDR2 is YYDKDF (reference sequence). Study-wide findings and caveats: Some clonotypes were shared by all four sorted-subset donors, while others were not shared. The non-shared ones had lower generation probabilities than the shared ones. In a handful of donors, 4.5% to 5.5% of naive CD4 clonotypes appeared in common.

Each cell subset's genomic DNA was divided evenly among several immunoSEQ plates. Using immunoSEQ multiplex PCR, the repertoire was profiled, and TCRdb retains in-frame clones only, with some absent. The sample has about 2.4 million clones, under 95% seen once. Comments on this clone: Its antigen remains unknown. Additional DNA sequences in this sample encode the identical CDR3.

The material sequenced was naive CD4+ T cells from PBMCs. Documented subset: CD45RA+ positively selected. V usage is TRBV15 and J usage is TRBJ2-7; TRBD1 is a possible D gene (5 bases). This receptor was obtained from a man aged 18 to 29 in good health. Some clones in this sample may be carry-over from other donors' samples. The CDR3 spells CATSRDQGSYEQYF. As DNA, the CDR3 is TGTGCCACCAGCAGAGATCAGGGATCCTACGAGCAGTACTTC.